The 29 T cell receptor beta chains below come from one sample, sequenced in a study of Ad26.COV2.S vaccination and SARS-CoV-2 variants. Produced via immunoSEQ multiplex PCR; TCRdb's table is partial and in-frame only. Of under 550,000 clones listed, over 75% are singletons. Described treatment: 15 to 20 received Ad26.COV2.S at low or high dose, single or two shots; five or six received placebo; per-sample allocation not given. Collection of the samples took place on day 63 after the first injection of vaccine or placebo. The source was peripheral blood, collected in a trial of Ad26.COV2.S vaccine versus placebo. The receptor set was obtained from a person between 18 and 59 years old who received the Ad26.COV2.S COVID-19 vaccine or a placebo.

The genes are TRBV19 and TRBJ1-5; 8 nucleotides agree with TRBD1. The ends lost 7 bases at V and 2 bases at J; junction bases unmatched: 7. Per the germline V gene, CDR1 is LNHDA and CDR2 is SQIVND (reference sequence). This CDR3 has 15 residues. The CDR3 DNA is TGTGCCAGTACCCGGACAGGGTATGGCAATCAGCCCCAGCATTTT. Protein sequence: CASTRTGYGNQPQHF.

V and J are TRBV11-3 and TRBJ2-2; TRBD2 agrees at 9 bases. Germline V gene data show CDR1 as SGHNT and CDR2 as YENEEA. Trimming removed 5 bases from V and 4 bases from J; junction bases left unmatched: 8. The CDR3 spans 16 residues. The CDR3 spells CASSRGGVPTTGELFF. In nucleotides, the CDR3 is TGTGCCAGCAGCCGCGGGGGGGTTCCAACCACCGGGGAGCTGTTTTTT.

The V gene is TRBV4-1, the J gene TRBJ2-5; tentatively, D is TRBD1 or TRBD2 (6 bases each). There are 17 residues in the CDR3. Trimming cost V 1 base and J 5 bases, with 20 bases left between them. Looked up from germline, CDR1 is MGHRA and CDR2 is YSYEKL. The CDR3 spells CASSQAVGGERVETQYF. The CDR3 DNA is TGCGCCAGCAGCCAAGCGGTGGGGGGCGAGAGAGTGGAGACCCAGTACTTC.

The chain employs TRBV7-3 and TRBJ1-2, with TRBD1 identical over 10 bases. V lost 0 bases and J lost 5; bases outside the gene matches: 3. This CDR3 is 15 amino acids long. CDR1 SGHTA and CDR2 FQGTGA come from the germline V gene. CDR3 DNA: TGTGCCAGCAGCTTAACCGGGACAGGGGATTATGGCTACACCTTC. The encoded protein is CASSLTGTGDYGYTF.

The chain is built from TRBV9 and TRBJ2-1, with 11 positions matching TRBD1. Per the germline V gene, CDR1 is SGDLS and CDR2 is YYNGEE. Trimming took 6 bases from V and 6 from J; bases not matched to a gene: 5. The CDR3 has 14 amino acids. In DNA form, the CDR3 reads TGTGCCAGCAACGGACAGGGGGCATCCAATGAGCAGTTCTTC. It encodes CASNGQGASNEQFF.

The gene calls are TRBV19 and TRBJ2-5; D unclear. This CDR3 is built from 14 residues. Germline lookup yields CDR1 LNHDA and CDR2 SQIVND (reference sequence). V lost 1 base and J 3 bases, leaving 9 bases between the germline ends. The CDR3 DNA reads TGTGCCAGTAGTATAGCTGGGTCGGAAGAGACCCAGTACTTC. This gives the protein CASSIAGSEETQYF.

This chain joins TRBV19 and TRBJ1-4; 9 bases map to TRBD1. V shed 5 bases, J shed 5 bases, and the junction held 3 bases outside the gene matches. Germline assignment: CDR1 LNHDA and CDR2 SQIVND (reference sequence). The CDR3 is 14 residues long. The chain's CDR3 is CASSQQGANEKLFF. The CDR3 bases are TGTGCCAGTAGTCAACAGGGGGCGAATGAAAAACTGTTTTTT.

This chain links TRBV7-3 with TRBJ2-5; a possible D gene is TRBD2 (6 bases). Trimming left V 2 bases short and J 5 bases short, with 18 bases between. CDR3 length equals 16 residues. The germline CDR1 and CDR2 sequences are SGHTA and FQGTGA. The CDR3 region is CASSLGPRESGETQYF. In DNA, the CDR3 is TGTGCCAGCAGCTTAGGTCCTCGGGAGTCGGGGGAGACCCAGTACTTC.

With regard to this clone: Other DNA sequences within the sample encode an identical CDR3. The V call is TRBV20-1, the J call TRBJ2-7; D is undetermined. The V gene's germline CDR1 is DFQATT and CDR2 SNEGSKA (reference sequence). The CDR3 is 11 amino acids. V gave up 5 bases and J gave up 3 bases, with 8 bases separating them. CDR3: CSARQDYEQYF. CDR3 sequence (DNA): TGCAGTGCTCGACAAGACTACGAGCAGTACTTC.

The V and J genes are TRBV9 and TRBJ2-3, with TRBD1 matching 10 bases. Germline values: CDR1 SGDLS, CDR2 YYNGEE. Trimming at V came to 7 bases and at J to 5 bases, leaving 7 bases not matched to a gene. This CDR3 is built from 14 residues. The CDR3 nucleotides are TGTGCCAGCGGGGGGACAGGGGTCGTAGATACGCAGTATTTT. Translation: CASGGTGVVDTQYF.

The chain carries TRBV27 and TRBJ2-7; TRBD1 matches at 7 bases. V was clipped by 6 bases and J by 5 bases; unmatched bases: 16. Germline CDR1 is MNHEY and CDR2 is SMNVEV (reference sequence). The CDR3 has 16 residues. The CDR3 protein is CASSYTRQGLRDEQYF. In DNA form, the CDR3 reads TGTGCCAGCAGCTATACCCGACAGGGATTAAGGGACGAGCAGTACTTC.

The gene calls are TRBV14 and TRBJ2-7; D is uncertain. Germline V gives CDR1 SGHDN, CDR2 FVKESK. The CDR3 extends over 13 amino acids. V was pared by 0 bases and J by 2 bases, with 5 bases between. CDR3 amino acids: CASSQDPPYEQYF. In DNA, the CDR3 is TGTGCCAGCAGCCAAGACCCCCCCTACGAGCAGTACTTC.

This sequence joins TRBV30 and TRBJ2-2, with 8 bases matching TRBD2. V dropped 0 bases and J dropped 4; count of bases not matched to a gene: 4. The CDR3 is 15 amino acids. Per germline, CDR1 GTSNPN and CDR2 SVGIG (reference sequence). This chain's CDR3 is CAWSVLAGGTGELFF. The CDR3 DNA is TGTGCCTGGAGTGTGCTAGCGGGTGGCACCGGGGAGCTGTTTTTT.

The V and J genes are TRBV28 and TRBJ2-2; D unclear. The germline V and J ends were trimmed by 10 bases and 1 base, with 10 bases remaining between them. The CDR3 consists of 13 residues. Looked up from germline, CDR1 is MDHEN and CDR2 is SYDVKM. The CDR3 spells CATHSMNTGELFF. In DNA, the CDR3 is TGTGCCACCCATTCTATGAACACCGGGGAGCTGTTTTTT.

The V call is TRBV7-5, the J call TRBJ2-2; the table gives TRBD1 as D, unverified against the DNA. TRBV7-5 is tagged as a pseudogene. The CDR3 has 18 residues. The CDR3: CARSTTGGSSKNTGELFF. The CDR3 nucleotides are TGTGCCAGAAGCACTACAGGGGGCTCCAGTAAAAACACCGGGGAGCTGTTTTTT.

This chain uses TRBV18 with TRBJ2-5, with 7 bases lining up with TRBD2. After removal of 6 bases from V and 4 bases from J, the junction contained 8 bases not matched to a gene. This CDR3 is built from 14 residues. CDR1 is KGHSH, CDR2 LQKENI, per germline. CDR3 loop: CASSPQGGSETQYF. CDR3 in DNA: TGTGCCAGCTCGCCCCAGGGAGGGTCAGAGACCCAGTACTTC.

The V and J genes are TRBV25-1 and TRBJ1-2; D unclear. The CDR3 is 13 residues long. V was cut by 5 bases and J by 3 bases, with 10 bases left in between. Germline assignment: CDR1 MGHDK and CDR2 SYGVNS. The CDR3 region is CASSPPGDYGYTF. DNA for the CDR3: TGTGCCAGCAGTCCGCCCGGAGACTATGGCTACACCTTC.

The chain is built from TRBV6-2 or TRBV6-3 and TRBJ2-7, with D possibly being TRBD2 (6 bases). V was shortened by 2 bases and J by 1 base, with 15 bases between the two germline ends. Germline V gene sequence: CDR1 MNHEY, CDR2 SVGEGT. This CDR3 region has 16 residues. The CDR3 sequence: CASSYGVSGTSYEQYF. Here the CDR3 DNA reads TGTGCCAGCAGTTACGGGGTTAGCGGAACGTCCTACGAGCAGTACTTC.

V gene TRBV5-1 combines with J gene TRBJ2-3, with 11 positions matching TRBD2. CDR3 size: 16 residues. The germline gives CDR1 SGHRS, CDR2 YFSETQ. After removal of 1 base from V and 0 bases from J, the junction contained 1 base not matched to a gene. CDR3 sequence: CASSLTSGSSTDTQYF. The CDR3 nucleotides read TGCGCCAGCAGCTTGACTAGCGGGAGTAGCACAGATACGCAGTATTTT.

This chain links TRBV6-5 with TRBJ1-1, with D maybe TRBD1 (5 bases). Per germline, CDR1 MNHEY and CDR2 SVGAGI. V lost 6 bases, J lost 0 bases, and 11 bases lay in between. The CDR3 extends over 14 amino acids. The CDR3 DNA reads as TGTGCCAGCAGGGAGGGACCCATGAACACTGAAGCTTTCTTT. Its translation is CASREGPMNTEAFF.

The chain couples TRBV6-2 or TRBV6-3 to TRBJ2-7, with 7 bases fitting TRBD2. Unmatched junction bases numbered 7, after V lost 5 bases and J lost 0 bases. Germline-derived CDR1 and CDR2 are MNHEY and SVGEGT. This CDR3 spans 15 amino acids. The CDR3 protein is CASSRSGTGSYEQYF. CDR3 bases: TGTGCCAGCAGTCGGAGCGGGACCGGCTCCTACGAGCAGTACTTC.

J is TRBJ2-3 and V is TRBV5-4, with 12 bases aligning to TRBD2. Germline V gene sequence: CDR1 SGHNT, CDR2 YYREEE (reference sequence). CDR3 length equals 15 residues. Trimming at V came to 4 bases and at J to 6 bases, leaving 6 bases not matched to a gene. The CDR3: CASSKSSGRADTQYF. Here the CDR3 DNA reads TGTGCCAGCAGCAAGTCTAGCGGGAGGGCCGATACGCAGTATTTT.

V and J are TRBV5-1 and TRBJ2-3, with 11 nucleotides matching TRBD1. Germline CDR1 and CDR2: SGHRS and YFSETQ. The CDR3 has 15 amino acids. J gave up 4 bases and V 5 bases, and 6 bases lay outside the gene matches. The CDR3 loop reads CASRYGQGAPDTQYF. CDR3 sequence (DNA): TGCGCCAGCAGATATGGACAGGGGGCCCCAGATACGCAGTATTTT.

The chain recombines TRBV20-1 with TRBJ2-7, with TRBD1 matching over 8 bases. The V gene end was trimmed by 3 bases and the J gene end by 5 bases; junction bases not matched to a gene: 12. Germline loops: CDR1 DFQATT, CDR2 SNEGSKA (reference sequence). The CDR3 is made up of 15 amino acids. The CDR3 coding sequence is TGCAGTGCTAGTGAAGGCGGGACAGGCAGGCACGAGCAGTACTTC. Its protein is CSASEGGTGRHEQYF.

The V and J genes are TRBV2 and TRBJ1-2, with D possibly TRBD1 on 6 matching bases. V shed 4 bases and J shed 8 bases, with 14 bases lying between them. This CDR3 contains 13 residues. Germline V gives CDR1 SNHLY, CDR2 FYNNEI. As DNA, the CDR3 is TGTGCCAGCAGTGGGGAGCAGGGGAGCGGCTACACCTTC. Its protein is CASSGEQGSGYTF.

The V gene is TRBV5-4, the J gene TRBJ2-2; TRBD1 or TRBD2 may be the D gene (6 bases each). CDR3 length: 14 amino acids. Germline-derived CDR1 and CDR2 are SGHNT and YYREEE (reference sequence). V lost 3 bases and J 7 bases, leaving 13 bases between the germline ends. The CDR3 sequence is CASSSGGYSGELFF. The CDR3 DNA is TGTGCCAGCAGCTCCGGGGGCTATAGCGGGGAGCTGTTTTTT.

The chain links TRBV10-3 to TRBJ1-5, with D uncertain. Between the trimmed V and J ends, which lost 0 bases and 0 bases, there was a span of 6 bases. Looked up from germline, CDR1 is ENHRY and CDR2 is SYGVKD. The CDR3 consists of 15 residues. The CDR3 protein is CAISESPYSNQPQHF. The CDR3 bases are TGTGCCATCAGTGAGTCCCCTTATAGCAATCAGCCCCAGCATTTT.

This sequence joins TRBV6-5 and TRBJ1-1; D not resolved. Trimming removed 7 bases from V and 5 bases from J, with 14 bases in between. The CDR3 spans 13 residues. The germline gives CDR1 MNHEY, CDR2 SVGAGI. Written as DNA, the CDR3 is TGTGCCAGCAATAGATACCTGGGTACTGAAGCTTTCTTT. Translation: CASNRYLGTEAFF.

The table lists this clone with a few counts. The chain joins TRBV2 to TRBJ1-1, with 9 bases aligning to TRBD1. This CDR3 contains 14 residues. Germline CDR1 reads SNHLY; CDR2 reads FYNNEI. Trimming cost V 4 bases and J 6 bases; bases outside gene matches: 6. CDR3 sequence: CASSGTGGRAEAFF. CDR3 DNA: TGTGCCAGCAGTGGAACAGGGGGCAGGGCTGAAGCTTTCTTT. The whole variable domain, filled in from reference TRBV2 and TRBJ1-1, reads EPEVTQTPSHQVTQMGQEVILRCVPISNHLYFYWYRQILGQKVEFLVSFYNNEISEKSEIFDDQFSVERPDGSNFTLKIRSTKLEDSAMYFCASSGTGGRAEAFFGQGTRLTVV.